A single T cell receptor beta chain is shown here with its context. Donors counted as nominally healthy when sampled, yet unrecorded immune exposures were likely. This entry comes from a study of cytomegalovirus exposure and HLA in healthy donors. The primer mix had 60 Vbeta and 13 Jbeta primers. Clones were read by immunoSEQ multiplex PCR, and TCRdb kept only the in-frame ones, dropping some. The sample contains approximately 210,000 clones, roughly four fifths of which appear only once. Germline-derived CDR1 and CDR2 are SGHRS and YFSETQ. This CDR3 spans 15 amino acids. The V and J ends lost 4 bases and 1 base respectively, with 13 bases between them.

The clonotype originates from a man younger than 35 in good health and CMV-seronegative. The sample comprised PBMCs. The chain joins TRBV5-1 to TRBJ2-3, with D perhaps matching TRBD2 (5 bases). The CDR3 spells CASSEKLGGTDTQYF. The CDR3 DNA sequence: TGCGCCAGCAGCGAAAAACTGGGAGGCACAGATACGCAGTATTTT.